This T cell receptor beta chain stems from a study of CD8+CD57+ T cells in acquired aplastic anemia. General observations from the study: Roughly 30 CD8+ CDR3 sequences occurred in both the patients and the controls.

V gave up 7 bases and J gave up 2 bases, with 13 bases separating them. Germline assignment: CDR1 SGHRS and CDR2 YFSETQ. The CDR3 is 13 amino acids. At least ten counts were recorded for this clonotype. Its specificity is not known. Patients who underwent sequencing had shown CD8+CD57+ cell expansion by flow cytometry. Genomic DNA was employed as the template in profiling TCR beta VDJ and CDR3. TCRdb passed the reads through MiXCR, listing each CDR3 protein once. The table has 150,000 to 200,000 distinct CDR3 sequences, more than 60% seen once. The receptor's source is a human donor with aplastic anemia. J is TRBJ2-7 and V is TRBV5-1; D is possibly TRBD1 (5 bases). Sequencing was carried out using sorted CD4+, CD8+, or CD8+CD57+ T cells (not recorded which) from PBMCs. For the CDR3, the DNA is TGCGCCAGCGGGCCAGGGCAGGCCTACGAGCAGTACTTC. Residues: CASGPGQAYEQYF.